The 27 T cell receptor beta chains in this list originate from one sample, sequenced in a study of T cells in Graves' hyperthyroidism and ophthalmopathy. Amplified regions were TCR beta CDR3 sequences from RNA transcripts. Researchers ran a first-round RT-PCR on the TCR CDR3 using the HTBI primer set. MiXCR, applied by TCRdb to the multiplex PCR reads, yields one record per CDR3 protein. The table has fewer than 750,000 distinct CDR3 sequences, about 43% seen once. Sequencing was carried out using peripheral blood or thyroid tissue (not recorded which). The source of these receptors is a woman under 30 with Graves' hyperthyroidism.

This clonotype was counted many times. J is TRBJ1-5 and V is TRBV20-1; a possible D gene is TRBD1 (6 bases). Germline loops: CDR1 DFQATT, CDR2 SNEGSKA (reference sequence). V lost 0 bases and J lost 5, with 14 bases in between. CDR3 size: 15 residues. CDR3 in amino acids: CSAREGSGDDQPQHF. DNA of the CDR3: TGCAGTGCTAGAGAGGGGTCAGGGGACGATCAGCCCCAGCATTTT.

A few counts support this clonotype. The rearrangement uses TRBV24-1 and TRBJ2-1; possibly TRBD1 or TRBD2 for D (5 bases each). Trimming cost V 3 bases and J 2 bases, with 16 bases left between them. Germline V lookup: CDR1 KGHDR, CDR2 SFDVKD. The CDR3 spans 17 residues. The CDR3 sequence: CATSDRGGPRAYNEQFF. The CDR3 DNA is TGTGCCACCAGTGATCGGGGCGGCCCTAGAGCCTACAATGAGCAGTTCTTC.

This clonotype has only one observation. This rearrangement joins TRBV20-1 to TRBJ2-2, with D unresolved. Germline-derived CDR1 and CDR2 are DFQATT and SNEGSKA (reference sequence). The CDR3 length is 9 residues. V dropped 4 bases and J dropped 8 bases, with 2 bases sitting between them. Here the CDR3 DNA reads TGCAGTGCTATTGGGGAGCTGTTTTTT. The encoded protein is CSAIGELFF.

In the case of this clonotype: This clone may be a read error of a much larger clone one base away. The chain employs TRBV20-1 and TRBJ1-3; 10 bases map to TRBD1. The CDR3 consists of 14 residues. CDR1 and CDR2 (germline): DFQATT, SNEGSKA (reference sequence). CDR3 in DNA: TGCAGTGCTAGAGGACAGGGGGCTGGAGACACCATATATTTT. It codes for CSARGQGAGDTIYF.

There are many counts of this clonotype. The J gene is TRBJ2-7, the V gene TRBV7-9; D gene uncertain. V dropped 5 bases and J dropped 5 bases, with 19 bases sitting between them. Germline lookup yields CDR1 SEHNR and CDR2 FQNEAQ (reference sequence). The CDR3 covers 15 residues. The CDR3 nucleotides read TGTGCCAGCAGCCACGTTTCGGCTGATGGGGACGAGCAGTACTTC. Protein: CASSHVSADGDEQYF.

This clonotype was detected many times. This chain uses TRBV6-6 with TRBJ1-6; TRBD1 matches 7 bases. The trim removed 2 bases at V and 9 bases at J, leaving 7 bases unmatched. The CDR3 runs 15 residues. CDR1 MNHNY and CDR2 SVGAGI come from the germline V gene (reference sequence). The CDR3 region has the DNA TGTGCCAGCAGTTACATCCGGGACAGAGGTTCACCCCTCCACTTT. Translating gives CASSYIRDRGSPLHF.

Details on this clonotype: This CDR3 is missing its conserved last phenylalanine or tryptophan, likely due to a read error. The DNA is omitted, as the CDR3 cannot be located on it reliably, and the CDR3 follows TCRdb's listing. This CDR3 reads CASRLLESQGGYTFGS. The rearrangement uses TRBV2 and TRBJ2-5; no DNA check was done on the table's D call, TRBD2. Per germline, CDR1 SNHLY and CDR2 FYNNEI. The CDR3 numbers 16 amino acids, ends counted.

The chain carries TRBV25-1 and TRBJ1-2; D gene ambiguous. Germline V CDR1 and CDR2: MGHDK, SYGVNS. V lost 8 bases, J lost 3 bases, and 16 bases lay in between. The length of the CDR3 is 14 residues. CDR3 amino acids: CASLVVRTDYGYTF. CDR3 nucleotides: TGTGCCAGCTTAGTGGTGAGGACGGACTATGGCTACACCTTC.

The table lists this clonotype with many counts. V usage is TRBV6-1 and J usage is TRBJ1-1, with D unresolved. Germline lookup yields CDR1 MNHNS and CDR2 SASEGT. With 1 base removed from V and 5 bases from J, the gap between germline ends came to 11 bases. This CDR3 spans 14 amino acids. Here the CDR3 reads CASSEVRGGTEAFF. CDR3 coding DNA: TGTGCCAGCAGTGAAGTTCGGGGAGGGACTGAAGCTTTCTTT.

The V gene is TRBV13, the J gene TRBJ2-2, with TRBD2 matching 9 bases. This CDR3 has 16 residues. V trimming: 5 bases; J trimming: 4 bases; junction bases outside the gene matches: 8. CDR1 is PRHDT and CDR2 is FYEKMQ in the germline V gene (reference sequence). CDR3 amino acids: CASSNAGTSFTGELFF. As DNA, the CDR3 is TGTGCCAGCAGCAATGCCGGGACTAGCTTCACCGGGGAGCTGTTTTTT.

This clonotype was counted ten times or more. CDR3 DNA: TGTGCCAGCAGCTTGTACAGGACTAGGTCCTACGAGCAGTACTTC. Its protein is CASSLYRTRSYEQYF. This chain uses TRBV5-4 with TRBJ2-7; 7 bases fit TRBD2. The trim removed 1 base at V and 1 base at J, leaving 5 bases unmatched. Germline V gene sequence: CDR1 SGHNT, CDR2 YYREEE (reference sequence). The CDR3 is 15 amino acids.

This clonotype showed up many times. The V gene is TRBV7-9, the J gene TRBJ1-2; possibly TRBD1 for D (6 bases). The CDR3 has 13 residues. CDR1 SEHNR and CDR2 FQNEAQ come from the germline V gene (reference sequence). V was cut by 5 bases and J by 7 bases, with 14 bases left in between. The CDR3 DNA follows: TGTGCCAGCAGCCACTTGACAGGACGTGGCTACACCTTC. Translated: CASSHLTGRGYTF.

This clonotype was seen only a few times. V is TRBV2 and J is TRBJ2-1, with 7 bases fitting TRBD2. V lost 0 bases to trimming and J lost 4 bases; unmatched junction nucleotides: 3. The CDR3 is made up of 15 amino acids. Germline V gene sequence: CDR1 SNHLY, CDR2 FYNNEI. The CDR3 loop reads CASSEARERYNEQFF. The DNA for the CDR3 is TGTGCCAGCAGTGAAGCGCGGGAGCGATACAATGAGCAGTTCTTC.

This clonotype has a count of ten or more. The chain carries TRBV6-2 or TRBV6-3 and TRBJ1-4, with D possibly matching TRBD1 (6 bases). Looked up from germline, CDR1 is MNHEY and CDR2 is SVGEGT. The CDR3 totals 13 residues. V shed 11 bases and J shed 12 bases, with 22 bases lying between them. The CDR3 protein is CASRGQVGRELFF. The CDR3 DNA sequence: TGTGCCTCACGGGGGCAGGTCGGGCGCGAACTGTTTTTT.

The rearrangement uses TRBV29-1 and TRBJ2-5; D is ambiguous. The CDR3 sequence is 10 residues long. Trimming stripped 8 bases from V and 3 bases from J, with 7 bases between. CDR1 and CDR2 (germline): SQVTM, ANQGSEA. The CDR3 loop reads CSQPEETQYF. The CDR3, as DNA: TGCAGCCAACCAGAAGAGACCCAGTACTTC.

In the case of this clonotype: A read error may produce the germline difference seen at one junction end. V gene TRBV6-5 combines with J gene TRBJ1-5; possible D gene TRBD1, 5 bases. The CDR3 is 16 residues long. Looked up from germline, CDR1 is MNHEY and CDR2 is SVGAGI. The CDR3 region is CAISYGPRGGNQPQHF. The DNA for the CDR3 is TGTGCCATCAGTTACGGGCCCCGGGGGGGCAATCAGCCCCAGCATTTT.

Ten or more counts support this clonotype. This sequence joins TRBV9 and TRBJ2-5; D might be TRBD2 (6 bases). V dropped 3 bases and J dropped 5 bases, with 20 bases sitting between them. Per the germline V gene, CDR1 is SGDLS and CDR2 is YYNGEE. This CDR3 is 16 amino acids long. This CDR3 is CASSAWGESILETQYF. CDR3 in DNA: TGTGCCAGCAGCGCCTGGGGGGAGTCGATATTGGAGACCCAGTACTTC.

V and J are TRBV7-2 and TRBJ1-3; 9 nucleotides match TRBD1. CDR3 length equals 16 residues. V gave up 4 bases and J gave up 4 bases; unmatched junction bases: 8. Germline V gene data show CDR1 as SGHTA and CDR2 as FQGNSA. CDR3 in amino acids: CASSSPSGTGGNTIYF. In DNA form, the CDR3 reads TGTGCCAGCAGCTCCCCCTCAGGGACAGGGGGAAACACCATATATTTT.

This clonotype showed up many times. The chain combines TRBV27 with TRBJ2-6, with D possibly TRBD1 on 6 matching bases. V was clipped by 8 bases and J by 3 bases, with 11 bases between them. The CDR3 covers 14 residues. Germline V gene sequence: CDR1 MNHEY, CDR2 SMNVEV (reference sequence). The CDR3 protein is CASRAGVGANVLTF. CDR3 sequence (DNA): TGTGCCAGCCGAGCAGGGGTTGGGGCCAACGTCCTGACTTTC.

J is TRBJ1-3 and V is TRBV20-1; D is perhaps TRBD1 (5 bases). This CDR3 contains 12 residues. Deletions cut 0 bases from V and 7 bases from J, with 7 bases between. Germline CDR1 reads DFQATT; CDR2 reads SNEGSKA (reference sequence). CDR3 DNA: TGCAGTGCTAGAGAGACAGTGAACACCATATATTTT. Protein: CSARETVNTIYF.

The V gene is TRBV12-3 or TRBV12-4, the J gene TRBJ2-2, with a weak D call TRBD1 (6 bases). CDR3 length: 16 residues. V was cut by 3 bases and J by 7 bases, with 18 bases left in between. The CDR3 DNA reads TGTGCCAGCAGTTTCCCCACAGGGATCAAGGTCGGGGAGCTGTTTTTT. Amino acid sequence: CASSFPTGIKVGELFF.

The sample holds many counts of this clonotype. This chain links TRBV7-9 with TRBJ2-2; a weak D match, TRBD1 (6 bases). V lost 5 bases and J lost 2, with 15 bases in between. This CDR3 is built from 16 residues. In germline, CDR1 is SEHNR, CDR2 FQNEAQ (reference sequence). The CDR3 spells CASSPWQGSNTGELFF. The CDR3 nucleotides read TGTGCCAGCAGCCCGTGGCAGGGGTCTAACACCGGGGAGCTGTTTTTT. The full variable domain, with the rest looked up from reference TRBV7-9 and TRBJ2-2, is DTGVSQNPRHKITKRGQNVTFRCDPISEHNRLYWYRQTLGQGPEFLTYFQNEAQLEKSRLLSDRFSAERPKGSFSTLEIQRTEQGDSAMYLCASSPWQGSNTGELFFGEGSRLTVL.

Notes on this clonotype: The junction does not match germline at one end; this may be a read error. The CDR3 coding sequence is TGTGCCAGCAGCCAAAAGCCCTTCGGACAGGATAACTACGAGCAGTACTTC. It codes for CASSQKPFGQDNYEQYF. J is TRBJ2-7 and V is TRBV4-1; 7 nucleotides agree with TRBD1. Germline V lookup: CDR1 MGHRA, CDR2 YSYEKL. There are 17 residues in the CDR3.

This clonotype has just a few counts. The chain uses TRBV20-1 and TRBJ2-3; the match to TRBD2 covers 10 bases. V dropped 7 bases and J dropped 1; count of bases not matched to a gene: 2. There are 13 residues in the CDR3. In germline, CDR1 is DFQATT, CDR2 SNEGSKA (reference sequence). CDR3 in DNA: TGCAGTGAAGGGACTAGCGGCACAGATACGCAGTATTTT. This encodes CSEGTSGTDTQYF.

This clonotype was detected ten times or more. The chain couples TRBV5-4 to TRBJ1-5; 7 nucleotides align to TRBD1. The V gene end was trimmed by 4 bases and the J gene end by 0 bases; junction bases not matched to a gene: 4. The CDR3 runs 15 residues. CDR1 SGHNT and CDR2 YYREEE come from the germline V gene (reference sequence). The CDR3 loop is CASSMGQHSNQPQHF. The CDR3 bases are TGTGCCAGCAGCATGGGACAGCATAGCAATCAGCCCCAGCATTTT.

The sample holds a few counts of this clonotype. The chain uses TRBV7-3 and TRBJ2-7; D unresolved. The CDR3 is 14 residues long. Between the trimmed V and J ends, which lost 0 bases and 0 bases, there was a span of 6 bases. Germline-derived CDR1 and CDR2 are SGHTA and FQGTGA. The CDR3 DNA reads as TGTGCCAGCAGCTTAACTCCGGACTCCTACGAGCAGTACTTC. Protein sequence: CASSLTPDSYEQYF.

This chain joins TRBV29-1 and TRBJ1-5; D uncertain. With 7 bases removed from V and 14 bases from J, the gap between germline ends came to 24 bases. CDR1 SQVTM and CDR2 ANQGSEA come from the germline V gene. The CDR3 loop spans 13 amino acids. CDR3 sequence (DNA): TGCAGCGCGGCGAAGAGCGGGAGTAGAAATGAGCATTTT. Translating gives CSAAKSGSRNEHF.